The TCR beta chain under discussion was sequenced for a study of graft-versus-host responses after intestinal transplantation. In the study overall: All recipients got anti-thymocyte globulin induction, then tacrolimus and steroids for about three years.

Irradiated stimulators labeled with violet dye, roughly 200,000 in number, were plated with roughly 200,000 CFSE-labeled responders. This clone has only a few counts. Between the trimmed V and J ends, which lost 3 bases and 0 bases, there was a span of 6 bases. Per germline, CDR1 LGHNA and CDR2 YSLEER. The CDR3 is 13 amino acids. Method: immunoSEQ multiplex PCR; TCRdb's copy keeps in-frame clones and lacks some. Seen here are approximately 21,000 clones, roughly 44% observed once, and the top ten hold around 1.5%. The starting material was alloreactive CD8+ T cells from a mixed lymphocyte reaction culture, obtained before transplantation. Subset given: CFSE-low proliferating T cells sorted from roughly 6-day pre-transplant mixed lymphocyte reaction (GvH or HvG direction). The J gene is TRBJ2-7, the V gene TRBV4-3, with D uncertain. The receptor was derived from a human patient who was an organ donor for intestinal transplantation. Here the CDR3 reads CASSHASSYEQYF. In nucleotides, the CDR3 is TGCGCCAGCAGCCATGCGAGCTCCTACGAGCAGTACTTC.